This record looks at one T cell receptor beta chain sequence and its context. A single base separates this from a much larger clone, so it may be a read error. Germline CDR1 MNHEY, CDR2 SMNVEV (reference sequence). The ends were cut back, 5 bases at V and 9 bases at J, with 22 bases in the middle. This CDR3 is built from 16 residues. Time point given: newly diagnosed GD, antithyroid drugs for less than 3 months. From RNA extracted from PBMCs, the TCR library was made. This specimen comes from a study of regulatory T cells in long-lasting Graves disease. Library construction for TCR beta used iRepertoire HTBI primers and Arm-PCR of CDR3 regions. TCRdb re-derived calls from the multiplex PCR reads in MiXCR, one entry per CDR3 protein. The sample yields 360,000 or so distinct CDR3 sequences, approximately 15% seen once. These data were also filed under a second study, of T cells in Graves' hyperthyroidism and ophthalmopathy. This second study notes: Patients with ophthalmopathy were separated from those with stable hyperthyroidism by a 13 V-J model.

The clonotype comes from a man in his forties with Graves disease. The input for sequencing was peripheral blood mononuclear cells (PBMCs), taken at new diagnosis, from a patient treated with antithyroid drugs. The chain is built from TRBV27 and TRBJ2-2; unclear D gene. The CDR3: CASSHPDGANSRELFF. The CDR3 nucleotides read TGTGCCAGCAGTCACCCGGACGGCGCCAACTCCCGGGAGCTGTTTTTT.